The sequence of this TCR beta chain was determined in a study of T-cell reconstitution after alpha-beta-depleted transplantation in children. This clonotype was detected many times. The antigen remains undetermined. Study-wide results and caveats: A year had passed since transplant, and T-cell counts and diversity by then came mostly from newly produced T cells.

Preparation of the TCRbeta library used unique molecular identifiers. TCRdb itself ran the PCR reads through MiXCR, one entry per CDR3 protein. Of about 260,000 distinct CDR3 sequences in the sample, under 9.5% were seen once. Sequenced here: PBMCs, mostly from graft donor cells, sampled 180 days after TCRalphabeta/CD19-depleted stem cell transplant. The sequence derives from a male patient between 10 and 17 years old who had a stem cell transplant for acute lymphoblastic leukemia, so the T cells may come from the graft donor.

CDR3 nucleotide sequence: TGTGCCAGCACTCGGGACAGGAACAATGAGCAGTTCTTC. Translating gives CASTRDRNNEQFF. The V and J genes are TRBV6-1 and TRBJ2-1, with TRBD1 matching 8 bases. The V and J ends lost 7 bases and 5 bases, in that order; junction bases with no gene match: 4. Germline CDR1 reads MNHNS; CDR2 reads SASEGT. This CDR3 contains 13 residues.